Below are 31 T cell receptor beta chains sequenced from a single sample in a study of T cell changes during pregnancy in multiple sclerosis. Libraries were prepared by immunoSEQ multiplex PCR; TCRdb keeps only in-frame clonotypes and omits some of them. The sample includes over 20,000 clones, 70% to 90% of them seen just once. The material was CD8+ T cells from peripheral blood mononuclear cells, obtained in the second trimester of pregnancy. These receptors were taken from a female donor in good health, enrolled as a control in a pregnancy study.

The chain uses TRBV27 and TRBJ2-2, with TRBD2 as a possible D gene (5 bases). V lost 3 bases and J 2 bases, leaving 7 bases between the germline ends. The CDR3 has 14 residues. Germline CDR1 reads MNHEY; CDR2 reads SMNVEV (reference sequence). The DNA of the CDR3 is TGTGCCAGCAGTTTTAGCGACAACACCGGGGAGCTGTTTTTT. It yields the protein CASSFSDNTGELFF.

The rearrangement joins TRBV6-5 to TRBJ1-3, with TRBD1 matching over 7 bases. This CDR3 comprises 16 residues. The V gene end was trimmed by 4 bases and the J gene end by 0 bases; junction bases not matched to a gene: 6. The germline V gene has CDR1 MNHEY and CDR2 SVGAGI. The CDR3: CASSFEQGFSGNTIYF. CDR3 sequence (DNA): TGTGCCAGCAGTTTCGAACAGGGGTTCTCTGGAAACACCATATATTTT.

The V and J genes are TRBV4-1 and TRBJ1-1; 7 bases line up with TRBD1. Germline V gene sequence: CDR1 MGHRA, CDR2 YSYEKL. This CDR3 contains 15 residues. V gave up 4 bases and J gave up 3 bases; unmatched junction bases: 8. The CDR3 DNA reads TGCGCCAGCAGCCCCTGGGACAGTGCGGACACTGAAGCTTTCTTT. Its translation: CASSPWDSADTEAFF.

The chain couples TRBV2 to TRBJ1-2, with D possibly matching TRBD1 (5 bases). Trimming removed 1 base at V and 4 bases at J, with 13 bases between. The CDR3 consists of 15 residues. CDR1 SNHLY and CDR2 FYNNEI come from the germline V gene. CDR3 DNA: TGTGCCAGCAGTGAAGAGGGGCTGTCTCTCTATGGCTACACCTTC. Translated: CASSEEGLSLYGYTF.

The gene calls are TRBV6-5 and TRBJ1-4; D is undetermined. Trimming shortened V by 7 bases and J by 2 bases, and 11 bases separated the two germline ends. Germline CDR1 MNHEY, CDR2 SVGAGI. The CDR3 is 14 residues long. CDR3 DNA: TGTGCCAGCACGAGGGTCGGGACTAATGAAAAACTGTTTTTT. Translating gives CASTRVGTNEKLFF.

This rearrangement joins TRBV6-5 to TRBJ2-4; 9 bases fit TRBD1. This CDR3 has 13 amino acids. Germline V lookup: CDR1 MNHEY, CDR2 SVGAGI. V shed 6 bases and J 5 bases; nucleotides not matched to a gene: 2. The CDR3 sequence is CASRTGGENIQYF. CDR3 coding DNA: TGTGCCAGCAGGACAGGGGGGGAAAACATTCAGTACTTC.

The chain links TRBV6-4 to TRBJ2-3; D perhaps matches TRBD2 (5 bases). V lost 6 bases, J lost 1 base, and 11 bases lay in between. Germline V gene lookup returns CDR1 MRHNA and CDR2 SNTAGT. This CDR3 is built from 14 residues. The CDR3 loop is CASSPDGGTDTQYF. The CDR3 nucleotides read TGTGCCAGCAGCCCAGACGGGGGCACAGATACGCAGTATTTT.

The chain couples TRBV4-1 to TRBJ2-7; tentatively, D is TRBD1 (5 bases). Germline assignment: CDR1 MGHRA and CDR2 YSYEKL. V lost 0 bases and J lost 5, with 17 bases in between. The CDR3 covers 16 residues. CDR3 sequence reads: CASSQEGQPPANEQYF. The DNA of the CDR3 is TGCGCCAGCAGCCAAGAGGGGCAGCCTCCGGCTAACGAGCAGTACTTC.

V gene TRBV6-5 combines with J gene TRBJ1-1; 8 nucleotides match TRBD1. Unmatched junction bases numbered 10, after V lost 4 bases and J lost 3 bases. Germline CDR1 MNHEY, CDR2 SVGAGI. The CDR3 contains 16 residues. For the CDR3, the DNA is TGTGCCAGCAGTTCTACCCTACAGGGGGTTGACACTGAAGCTTTCTTT. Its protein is CASSSTLQGVDTEAFF.

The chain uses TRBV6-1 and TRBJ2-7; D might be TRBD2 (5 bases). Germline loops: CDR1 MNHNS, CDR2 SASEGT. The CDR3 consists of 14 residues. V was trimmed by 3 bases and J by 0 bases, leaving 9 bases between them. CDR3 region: CASSDFGDSYEQYF. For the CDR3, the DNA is TGTGCCAGCAGTGATTTCGGGGACTCCTACGAGCAGTACTTC.

The CDR3 spells CASSLAGSSYNEQFF. The CDR3 nucleotides read TGTGCCAGCTCACTAGCGGGAAGCTCCTACAATGAGCAGTTCTTC. This chain joins TRBV18 and TRBJ2-1, with 8 bases fitting TRBD2. Per the germline V gene, CDR1 is KGHSH and CDR2 is LQKENI. After removal of 4 bases from V and 0 bases from J, the junction contained 2 bases not matched to a gene. CDR3 length equals 15 residues.

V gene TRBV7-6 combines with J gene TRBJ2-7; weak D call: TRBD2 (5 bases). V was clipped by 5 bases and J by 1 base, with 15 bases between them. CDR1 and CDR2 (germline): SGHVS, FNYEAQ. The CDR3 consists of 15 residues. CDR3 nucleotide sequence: TGTGCCAGCAGCCAATTCTTCGGGGAGTCCTACGAGCAGTACTTC. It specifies CASSQFFGESYEQYF.

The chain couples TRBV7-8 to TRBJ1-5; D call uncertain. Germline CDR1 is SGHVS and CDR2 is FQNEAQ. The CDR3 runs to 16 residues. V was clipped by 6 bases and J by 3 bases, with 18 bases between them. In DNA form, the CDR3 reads TGTGCCAGCAGGAGGCCAACCGGTGTCCCCAATCAGCCCCAGCATTTT. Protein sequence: CASRRPTGVPNQPQHF.

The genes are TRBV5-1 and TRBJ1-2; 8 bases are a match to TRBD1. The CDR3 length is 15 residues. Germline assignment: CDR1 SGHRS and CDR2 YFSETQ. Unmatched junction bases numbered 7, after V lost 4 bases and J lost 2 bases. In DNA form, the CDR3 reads TGCGCCAGCAGCCAGGACAGGGCCCACAACTATGGCTACACCTTC. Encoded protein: CASSQDRAHNYGYTF.

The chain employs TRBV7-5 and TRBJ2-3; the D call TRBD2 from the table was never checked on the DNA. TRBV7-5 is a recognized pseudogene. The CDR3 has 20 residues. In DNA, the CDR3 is TGTGCCAGAAGCGCCCGACTAGCGGGAGGGCCGTTGTTGGCGACAGATACGCAGTATTTT. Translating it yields CARSARLAGGPLLATDTQYF.

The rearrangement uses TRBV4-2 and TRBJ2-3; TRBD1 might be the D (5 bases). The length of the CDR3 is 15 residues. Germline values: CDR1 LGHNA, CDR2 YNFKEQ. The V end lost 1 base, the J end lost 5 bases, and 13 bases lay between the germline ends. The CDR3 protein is CASSQVWQGRDTQYF. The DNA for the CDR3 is TGTGCCAGCAGCCAAGTATGGCAGGGAAGAGATACGCAGTATTTT.

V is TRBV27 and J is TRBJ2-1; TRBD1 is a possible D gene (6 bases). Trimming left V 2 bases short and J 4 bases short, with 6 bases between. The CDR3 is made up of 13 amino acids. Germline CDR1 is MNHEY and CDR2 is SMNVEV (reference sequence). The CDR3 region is CASSLGQYNEQFF. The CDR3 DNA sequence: TGTGCCAGCAGTTTAGGACAGTACAATGAGCAGTTCTTC.

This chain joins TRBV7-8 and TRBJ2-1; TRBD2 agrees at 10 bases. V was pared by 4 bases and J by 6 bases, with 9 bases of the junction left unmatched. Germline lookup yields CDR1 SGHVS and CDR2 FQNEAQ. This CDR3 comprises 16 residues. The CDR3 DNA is TGTGCCAGCAGCTACCGGACTAGCGGTGATCTCAATGAGCAGTTCTTC. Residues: CASSYRTSGDLNEQFF.

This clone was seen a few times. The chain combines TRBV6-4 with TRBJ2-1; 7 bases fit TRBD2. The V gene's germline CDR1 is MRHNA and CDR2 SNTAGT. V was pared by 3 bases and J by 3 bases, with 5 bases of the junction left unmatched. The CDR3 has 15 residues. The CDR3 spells CASSEGSGLYNEQFF. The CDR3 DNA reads TGTGCCAGCAGTGAGGGTAGCGGGCTCTACAATGAGCAGTTCTTC.

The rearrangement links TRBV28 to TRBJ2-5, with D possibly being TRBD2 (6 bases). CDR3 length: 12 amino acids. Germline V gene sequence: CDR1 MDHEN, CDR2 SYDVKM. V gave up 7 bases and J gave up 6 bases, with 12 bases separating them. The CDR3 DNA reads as TGTGCCAGCACCTTGGGGGGTCAGACCCAGTACTTC. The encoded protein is CASTLGGQTQYF.

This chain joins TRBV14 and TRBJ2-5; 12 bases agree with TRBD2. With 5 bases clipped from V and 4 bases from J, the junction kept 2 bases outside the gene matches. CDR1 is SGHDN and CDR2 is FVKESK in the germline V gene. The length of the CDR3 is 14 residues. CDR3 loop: CASSETSGRETQYF. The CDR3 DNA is TGTGCCAGCAGCGAGACTAGCGGGAGAGAGACCCAGTACTTC.

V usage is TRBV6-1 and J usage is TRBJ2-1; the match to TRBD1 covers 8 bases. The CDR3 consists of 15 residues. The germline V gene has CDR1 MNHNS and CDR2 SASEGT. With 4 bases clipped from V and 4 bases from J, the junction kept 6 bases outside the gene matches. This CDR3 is CASSAETGAYNEQFF. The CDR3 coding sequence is TGTGCCAGCAGTGCGGAGACAGGGGCTTACAATGAGCAGTTCTTC.

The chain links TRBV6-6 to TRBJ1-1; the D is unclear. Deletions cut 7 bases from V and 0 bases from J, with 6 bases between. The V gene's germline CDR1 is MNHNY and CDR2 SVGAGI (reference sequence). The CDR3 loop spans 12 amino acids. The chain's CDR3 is CASIDLNTEAFF. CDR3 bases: TGTGCCAGCATAGACTTGAACACTGAAGCTTTCTTT.

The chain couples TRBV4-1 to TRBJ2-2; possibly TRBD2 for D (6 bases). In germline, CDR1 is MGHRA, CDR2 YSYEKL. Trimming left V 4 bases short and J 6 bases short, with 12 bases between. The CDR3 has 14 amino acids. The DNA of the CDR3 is TGCGCCAGCAGCCTTGTTAGCGGAGCCGGGGAGCTGTTTTTT. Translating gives CASSLVSGAGELFF.

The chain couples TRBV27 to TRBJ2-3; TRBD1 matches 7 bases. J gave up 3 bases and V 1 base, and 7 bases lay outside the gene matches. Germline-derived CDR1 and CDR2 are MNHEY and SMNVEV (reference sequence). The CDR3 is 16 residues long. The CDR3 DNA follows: TGTGCCAGCAGTTTATTCACGACAGGGAAGACAGATACGCAGTATTTT. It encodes CASSLFTTGKTDTQYF.

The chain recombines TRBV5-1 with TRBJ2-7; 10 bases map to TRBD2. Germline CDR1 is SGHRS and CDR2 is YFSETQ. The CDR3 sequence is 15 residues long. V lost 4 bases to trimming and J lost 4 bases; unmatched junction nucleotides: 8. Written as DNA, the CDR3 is TGCGCCAGCAGCCTCGGCTCTAGCGGGGGATACGAGCAGTACTTC. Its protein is CASSLGSSGGYEQYF.

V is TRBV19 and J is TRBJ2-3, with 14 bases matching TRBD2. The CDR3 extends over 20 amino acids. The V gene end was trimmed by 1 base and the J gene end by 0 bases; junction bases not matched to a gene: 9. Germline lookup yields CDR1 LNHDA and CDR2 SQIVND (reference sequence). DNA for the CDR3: TGTGCCAGTAGTATAGTTTGGGGACTAGCGGGGGCTACCAGCACAGATACGCAGTATTTT. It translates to CASSIVWGLAGATSTDTQYF.

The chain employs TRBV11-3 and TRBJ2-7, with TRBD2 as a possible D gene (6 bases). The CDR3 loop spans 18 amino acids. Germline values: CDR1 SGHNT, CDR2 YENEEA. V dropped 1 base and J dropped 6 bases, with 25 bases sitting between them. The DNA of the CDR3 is TGTGCCAGCAGCTTAGGCTCGGGTCTTGGACACGGAGGGGTCGAGCAGTACTTC. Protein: CASSLGSGLGHGGVEQYF.

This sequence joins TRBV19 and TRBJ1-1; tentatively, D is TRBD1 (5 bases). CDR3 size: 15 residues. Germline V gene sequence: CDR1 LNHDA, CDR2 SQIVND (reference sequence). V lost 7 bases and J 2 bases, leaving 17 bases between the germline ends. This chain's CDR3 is CASTTGGTLNTEAFF. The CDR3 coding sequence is TGTGCCAGTACGACCGGGGGGACCCTAAACACTGAAGCTTTCTTT.

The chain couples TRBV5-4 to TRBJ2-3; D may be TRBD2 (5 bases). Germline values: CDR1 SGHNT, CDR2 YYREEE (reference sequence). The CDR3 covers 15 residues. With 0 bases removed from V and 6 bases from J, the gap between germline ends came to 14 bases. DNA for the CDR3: TGTGCCAGCAGCTTGGGGGTAGGGAGTAGCGATACGCAGTATTTT. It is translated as CASSLGVGSSDTQYF.

The CDR3 reads CASSVGQGGEQYF. As DNA, the CDR3 is TGTGCCAGCAGCGTGGGACAGGGGGGCGAGCAGTACTTC. V gene TRBV9 combines with J gene TRBJ2-5, with 11 nucleotides matching TRBD1. With the DNA end fitting TRBJ2-7 better, the J assignment may be wrong. This CDR3 has 13 amino acids. Germline V lookup: CDR1 SGDLS, CDR2 YYNGEE.